What follows are 19 T cell receptor beta chains derived from one specimen sequenced in a study of T-cell memory formation after mild COVID-19. MiXCR, run by TCRdb on the 5' RACE reads, gives a single entry per CDR3 protein. This table holds about 340,000 distinct CDR3 sequences, around 13% found once. Material: PBMCs or a T cell subset sorted from them (not recorded which). These receptors were obtained from a man aged 18-30 years who had mild COVID-19 (a few samples of this study predate the infection). Cell type and time point are not known.

The genes are TRBV6-1 and TRBJ2-5; D remains unclear. This CDR3 spans 14 amino acids. With 4 bases removed from V and 5 bases from J, the gap between germline ends came to 14 bases. CDR1 is MNHNS, CDR2 SASEGT, per germline. CDR3 amino acids: CASSVEGIRETQYF. The CDR3 DNA sequence: TGTGCCAGCAGTGTTGAAGGGATTCGGGAGACCCAGTACTTC.

In its sample, this clonotype was seen many times. The chain couples TRBV4-3 to TRBJ2-2; no firm D call. The germline gives CDR1 LGHNA, CDR2 YSLEER. CDR3 length: 16 amino acids. V lost 0 bases and J 0 bases, leaving 8 bases between the germline ends. The CDR3 reads CASSQDRTANTGELFF. CDR3 coding DNA: TGCGCCAGCAGCCAAGATAGGACGGCGAACACCGGGGAGCTGTTTTTT.

In its sample, this clonotype was seen a few times. This sequence joins TRBV20-1 and TRBJ1-2, with 7 bases matching TRBD1. Trimming took 0 bases from V and 0 from J; bases not matched to a gene: 13. Germline V CDR1 and CDR2: DFQATT, SNEGSKA (reference sequence). This CDR3 region has 18 residues. The CDR3 nucleotides read TGCAGTGCTAGAGATTTGGACAGGCAACTCGCAGCTAACTATGGCTACACCTTC. Translating it yields CSARDLDRQLAANYGYTF.

The rearrangement links TRBV4-1 to TRBJ1-1, with TRBD1 matching 8 bases. Germline CDR1 and CDR2: MGHRA and YSYEKL. J gave up 0 bases and V 5 bases, and 11 bases lay outside the gene matches. CDR3 length equals 17 residues. The CDR3, as DNA: TGCGCCAGCAGCAGGGGACAGGCACTTAGGATGAACACTGAAGCTTTCTTT. This codes for CASSRGQALRMNTEAFF.

This clonotype was recorded at least ten times. The V call is TRBV5-1, the J call TRBJ1-6; 7 bases align to TRBD1. The V gene's germline CDR1 is SGHRS and CDR2 YFSETQ. V trimming: 1 base; J trimming: 10 bases; junction bases outside the gene matches: 8. This CDR3 comprises 15 residues. The CDR3 region is CASSLSGTESSPLHF. The CDR3 DNA sequence: TGCGCCAGCAGCTTGTCCGGGACAGAATCCTCACCCCTCCACTTT.

This clonotype was counted at least ten times. V usage is TRBV2 and J usage is TRBJ1-5; 10 nucleotides agree with TRBD1. CDR3 length: 15 amino acids. J gave up 5 bases and V 0 bases, and 1 base lay outside the gene matches. Germline V CDR1 and CDR2: SNHLY, FYNNEI. CDR3 coding DNA: TGTGCCAGCAGTGAAGCGGACAGGGGGGATCAGCCCCAGCATTTT. Residues: CASSEADRGDQPQHF.

This chain uses TRBV28 with TRBJ1-2; no firm D call. With 3 bases removed from V and 7 bases from J, the gap between germline ends came to 6 bases. The CDR3 has 11 amino acids. Looked up from germline, CDR1 is MDHEN and CDR2 is SYDVKM. Written as DNA, the CDR3 is TGTGCCAGCAGTTTGGTCTCTGGCTACACCTTC. It specifies CASSLVSGYTF.

This chain uses TRBV29-1 with TRBJ2-5; 12 nucleotides align to TRBD2. Germline CDR1 is SQVTM and CDR2 is ANQGSEA. V was clipped by 7 bases and J by 5 bases; unmatched bases: 5. This CDR3 region has 13 residues. The CDR3 region has the DNA TGCAGCGGCAGACTAGCGGGGGTCGAGACCCAGTACTTC. It is translated as CSGRLAGVETQYF.

This clonotype was counted a few times. The genes are TRBV29-1 and TRBJ2-5, with unresolved D. The V end lost 4 bases, the J end lost 0 bases, and 15 bases lay between the germline ends. Germline CDR1 SQVTM, CDR2 ANQGSEA. This CDR3 is built from 15 residues. The CDR3 DNA follows: TGCAGCGTTGGGTGTAAGAGAGGAGACCAAGAGACCCAGTACTTC. Translating it yields CSVGCKRGDQETQYF.

This clonotype was seen at least ten times. The chain employs TRBV5-1 and TRBJ2-1; D tentatively fits TRBD1 or TRBD2 (5 bases each). V was cut by 3 bases and J by 3 bases, with 10 bases left in between. From germline, CDR1 is SGHRS and CDR2 YFSETQ. The CDR3 has 14 amino acids. The CDR3 reads CASSSGPVYNEQFF. The CDR3 DNA follows: TGCGCCAGCAGCTCGGGACCGGTCTACAATGAGCAGTTCTTC.

This clonotype came up a few times. The chain links TRBV18 to TRBJ2-3, with D maybe TRBD2 (5 bases). The germline V gene encodes CDR1 KGHSH and CDR2 LQKENI. Trimming removed 0 bases from V and 4 bases from J, with 11 bases in between. The CDR3 spans 15 residues. This chain's CDR3 is CASSPPSTGADTQYF. The DNA for the CDR3 is TGTGCCAGCTCACCACCGTCCACCGGGGCAGATACGCAGTATTTT.

The rearrangement links TRBV5-1 to TRBJ2-5, with 8 bases lining up with TRBD2. V was clipped by 1 base and J by 1 base; unmatched bases: 9. This CDR3 is built from 17 residues. Germline V gives CDR1 SGHRS, CDR2 YFSETQ. CDR3 protein: CASSLTGRGGPQETQYF. CDR3 sequence (DNA): TGCGCCAGCAGCTTGACGGGCCGCGGGGGGCCCCAAGAGACCCAGTACTTC.

This clonotype was observed a handful of times. This chain uses TRBV5-1 with TRBJ2-1; maybe TRBD1 (6 bases). The CDR3 extends over 14 amino acids. Germline-derived CDR1 and CDR2 are SGHRS and YFSETQ. With 0 bases removed from V and 10 bases from J, the gap between germline ends came to 14 bases. DNA of the CDR3: TGCGCCAGCAGCTTGGTTTTACAGGGTGTCGAGCAGTTCTTC. It is translated as CASSLVLQGVEQFF.

This chain joins TRBV7-6 and TRBJ1-3; D unresolved. The V and J ends lost 4 bases and 0 bases respectively, with 10 bases between them. This CDR3 comprises 15 residues. Germline CDR1 SGHVS, CDR2 FNYEAQ. CDR3 loop: CASSYRGTSGNTIYF. The CDR3 coding sequence is TGTGCCAGCAGCTACCGCGGAACCTCTGGAAACACCATATATTTT.

This sequence joins TRBV7-8 and TRBJ1-2, with D hard to call. CDR1 SGHVS and CDR2 FQNEAQ come from the germline V gene. V was trimmed by 5 bases and J by 4 bases, leaving 11 bases between them. CDR3 length: 13 residues. CDR3 residues: CASSPALGYGYTF. The CDR3 nucleotides are TGTGCCAGCAGCCCCGCCCTGGGCTATGGCTACACCTTC. The whole variable domain, remainder taken from reference TRBV7-8 and TRBJ1-2, is GAGVSQSPRYKVAKRGQDVALRCDPISGHVSLFWYQQALGQGPEFLTYFQNEAQLDKSGLPSDRFFAERPEGSVSTLKIQRTQQEDSAVYLCASSPALGYGYTFGSGTRLTVV.

This clonotype came up a few times. This chain uses TRBV6-1 with TRBJ2-3; 9 bases line up with TRBD2. J lost 0 bases, V lost 10 bases, and 5 bases had no gene match. Germline lookup yields CDR1 MNHNS and CDR2 SASEGT. CDR3 length equals 14 residues. The chain's CDR3 is CAILSGGSTDTQYF. Here the CDR3 DNA reads TGTGCCATCCTGAGCGGGGGGAGCACAGATACGCAGTATTTT.

The chain carries TRBV20-1 and TRBJ2-2; no clear D gene. Germline V lookup: CDR1 DFQATT, CDR2 SNEGSKA (reference sequence). V was pared by 4 bases and J by 5 bases, with 11 bases between. The CDR3 totals 13 residues. The CDR3 DNA follows: TGCAGTGCTATTATTATGGTTACCGGGGAGCTGTTTTTT. Its protein is CSAIIMVTGELFF.

The chain employs TRBV12-3 or TRBV12-4 and TRBJ2-7; 7 nucleotides agree with TRBD2. The CDR3 loop spans 14 amino acids. V dropped 3 bases and J dropped 1; count of bases not matched to a gene: 3. In nucleotides, the CDR3 is TGTGCCAGCAGTTTTACTAGCGCGTCCTACGAGCAGTACTTC. As protein: CASSFTSASYEQYF.

V is TRBV5-1 and J is TRBJ2-2; 9 bases agree with TRBD2. V lost 0 bases to trimming and J lost 4 bases; unmatched junction nucleotides: 4. Germline CDR1 is SGHRS and CDR2 is YFSETQ. The CDR3 is 16 residues long. The chain's CDR3 is CASSLGGGAPTGELFF. The CDR3 coding sequence is TGCGCCAGCAGCTTGGGCGGGGGGGCCCCCACCGGGGAGCTGTTTTTT. The full variable domain, rest sourced from reference TRBV5-1 and TRBJ2-2, is KAGVTQTPRYLIKTRGQQVTLSCSPISGHRSVSWYQQTPGQGLQFLFEYFSETQRNKGNFPGRFSGRQFSNSRSEMNVSTLELGDSALYLCASSLGGGAPTGELFFGEGSRLTVL.